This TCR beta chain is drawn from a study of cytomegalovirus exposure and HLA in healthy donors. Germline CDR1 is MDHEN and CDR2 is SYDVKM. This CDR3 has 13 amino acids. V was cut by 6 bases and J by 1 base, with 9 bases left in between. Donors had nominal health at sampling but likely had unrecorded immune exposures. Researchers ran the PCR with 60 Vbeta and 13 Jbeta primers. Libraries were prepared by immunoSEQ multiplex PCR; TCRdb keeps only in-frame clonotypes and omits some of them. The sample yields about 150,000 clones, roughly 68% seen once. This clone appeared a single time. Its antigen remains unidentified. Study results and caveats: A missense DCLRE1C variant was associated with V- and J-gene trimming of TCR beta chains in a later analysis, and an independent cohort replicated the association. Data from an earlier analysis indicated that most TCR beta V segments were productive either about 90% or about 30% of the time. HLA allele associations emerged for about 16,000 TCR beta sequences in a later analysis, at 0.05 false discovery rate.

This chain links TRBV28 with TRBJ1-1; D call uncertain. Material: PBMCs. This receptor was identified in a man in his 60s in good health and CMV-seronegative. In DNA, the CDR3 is TGTGCCAGCAGCCGAAATAGGAACACTGAAGCTTTCTTT. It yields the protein CASSRNRNTEAFF.